This TCR beta chain was profiled in a study of cytotoxic CD8 clonotypes in ibrutinib-treated CLL. Profiled with immunoSEQ multiplex PCR; TCRdb holds only in-frame clones, not every one. Of roughly 180,000 clones detected, around 72% appear once; the ten largest clones hold roughly 13%. Trimming pared 2 bases from V and 3 bases from J, leaving 15 bases between. Germline values: CDR1 MNHNS, CDR2 SASEGT. This CDR3 has 16 amino acids. The rearrangement links TRBV6-1 to TRBJ2-3, with a possible D match to TRBD2 (6 bases). The input for sequencing was PBMCs, taken after 24 months of ibrutinib treatment. The origin of this receptor is a human donor with chronic lymphocytic leukemia. This CDR3 is CASSEQGLAVTDTQYF. The CDR3, as DNA: TGTGCCAGCAGTGAACAGGGTTTAGCGGTTACAGATACGCAGTATTTT.